Listed here are 20 T cell receptor beta chains from one sample, sequenced in a study of a mutant IDH1 vaccine in newly diagnosed glioma. Noted time point: week 35, safety follow-up. Each dose of the vaccine consisted of 300 ug of mutant IDH1 20-mer peptide, with topical imiquimod. The method was immunoSEQ multiplex PCR; TCRdb's version includes in-frame clones alone and lacks a portion of them. This sample has about 68,000 clones, with almost 85% found just once. No cognate antigen is known for these TCRs. The sequencing used PBMCs, collected from a glioma patient whose treatment included an IDH1 peptide vaccine. The receptors were sampled from a man between 18 and 29 years old with glioma.

The J gene is TRBJ2-3, the V gene TRBV9; possibly TRBD1 or TRBD2 for D (7 bases each). Germline-derived CDR1 and CDR2 are SGDLS and YYNGEE. The germline V and J ends were trimmed by 4 bases and 2 bases, with 17 bases remaining between them. The CDR3 has 16 residues. CDR3 in amino acids: CASSSHRGGITDTQYF. Written as DNA, the CDR3 is TGTGCCAGCAGCTCCCACAGGGGAGGGATCACAGATACGCAGTATTTT.

The V gene is TRBV25-1, the J gene TRBJ1-1; unclear D gene. This CDR3 region has 13 residues. The V end was cut by 3 bases, the J end by 1 base, with 6 bases between. Germline loops: CDR1 MGHDK, CDR2 SYGVNS. For the CDR3, the DNA is TGTGCCAGCAGTGATCGGAGGAACACTGAAGCTTTCTTT. Protein sequence: CASSDRRNTEAFF.

This chain connects TRBV30 to TRBJ2-2; possible D gene TRBD2, 6 bases. CDR1 is GTSNPN and CDR2 is SVGIG in the germline V gene (reference sequence). This CDR3 is 14 amino acids long. The V end lost 0 bases, the J end lost 1 base, and 6 bases lay between the germline ends. The CDR3 loop reads CAWSVEGNTGELFF. Here the CDR3 DNA reads TGTGCCTGGAGTGTGGAGGGGAACACCGGGGAGCTGTTTTTT.

The chain links TRBV15 to TRBJ1-2, with TRBD1 identical over 10 bases. The length of the CDR3 is 17 residues. Germline CDR1 is LNHNV and CDR2 is YYDKDF (reference sequence). Trimming cost V 5 bases and J 8 bases; bases outside gene matches: 17. DNA of the CDR3: TGTGCCACCAGCGGACCCCCGGGACAGGGGCCTCTGGGAGGCTACACCTTC. As protein: CATSGPPGQGPLGGYTF.

This chain links TRBV5-1 with TRBJ1-1; TRBD1 matches at 7 bases. The V segment lost 0 bases and the J segment 0 bases; nucleotides outside the gene matches: 8. This CDR3 comprises 17 residues. The V gene's germline CDR1 is SGHRS and CDR2 YFSETQ. The CDR3 bases are TGCGCCAGCAGCTTGGGCATTGGGACAGCGGTGAACACTGAAGCTTTCTTT. It codes for CASSLGIGTAVNTEAFF.

This clone was seen a single time. V and J are TRBV19 and TRBJ2-2; D is uncertain. This CDR3 comprises 14 residues. Per germline, CDR1 LNHDA and CDR2 SQIVND (reference sequence). V was shortened by 7 bases and J by 4 bases, with 13 bases between the two germline ends. The CDR3 sequence: CASIALNSTGELFF. The CDR3 DNA sequence: TGTGCCAGTATTGCCCTAAATAGCACCGGGGAGCTGTTTTTT.

The genes are TRBV19 and TRBJ1-2, with 7 bases matching TRBD1. The J segment lost 1 base and the V segment lost 6 bases, leaving 5 bases of the junction unmatched. CDR1 is LNHDA, CDR2 SQIVND, per germline (reference sequence). CDR3 length: 14 amino acids. Here the CDR3 reads CASRRTGLNYGYTF. In DNA form, the CDR3 reads TGTGCCAGTAGGAGGACAGGCCTTAACTATGGCTACACCTTC.

This clone was found a few times. The J gene is TRBJ1-2, the V gene TRBV5-6, with TRBD1 matching 9 bases. This CDR3 is built from 14 residues. The V gene end was trimmed by 5 bases and the J gene end by 7 bases; junction bases not matched to a gene: 9. Germline V lookup: CDR1 SGHDT, CDR2 YYEEEE. CDR3 sequence (DNA): TGTGCCAGCAGTACCGGGACAGGGATTGGTGGCTACACCTTC. It specifies CASSTGTGIGGYTF.

V is TRBV15 and J is TRBJ2-7; 11 bases map to TRBD2. The germline V gene encodes CDR1 LNHNV and CDR2 YYDKDF (reference sequence). With V trimmed by 2 bases and J by 0 bases, 6 bases remained unmatched. There are 17 residues in the CDR3. This CDR3 reads CATSRNLLAGDSYEQYF. As DNA, the CDR3 is TGTGCCACCAGCAGAAATTTACTAGCGGGAGACTCCTACGAGCAGTACTTC.

J is TRBJ2-1 and V is TRBV9; D is ambiguous. The CDR3 spans 13 residues. V was pared by 3 bases and J by 2 bases, with 6 bases between. From germline, CDR1 is SGDLS and CDR2 YYNGEE. The chain's CDR3 is CASSARPYNEQFF. DNA of the CDR3: TGTGCCAGCAGCGCAAGACCCTACAATGAGCAGTTCTTC.

This sequence joins TRBV4-3 and TRBJ2-2; either TRBD1 or TRBD2 may fit D (5 bases each). V was trimmed by 4 bases and J by 3 bases, leaving 9 bases between them. This CDR3 has 14 amino acids. Germline-derived CDR1 and CDR2 are LGHNA and YSLEER. DNA of the CDR3: TGCGCCAGCAGCCGGGGACGGGACACCGGGGAGCTGTTTTTT. Its translation: CASSRGRDTGELFF.

The chain is built from TRBV14 and TRBJ2-5, with TRBD2 identical over 14 bases. There are 15 residues in the CDR3. With V trimmed by 1 base and J by 5 bases, 0 bases remained unmatched. CDR1 is SGHDN and CDR2 is FVKESK in the germline V gene. The CDR3 reads CASSQGTSGGETQYF. The DNA of the CDR3 is TGTGCCAGCAGCCAAGGGACTAGCGGGGGGGAGACCCAGTACTTC. Supplemented by reference TRBV14 and TRBJ2-5, the full variable domain reads EAGVTQFPSHSVIEKGQTVTLRCDPISGHDNLYWYRRVMGKEIKFLLHFVKESKQDESGMPNNRFLAERTGGTYSTLKVQPAELEDSGVYFCASSQGTSGGETQYFGPGTRLLVL.

V is TRBV4-3 and J is TRBJ1-1, with D perhaps matching TRBD1 (6 bases). Germline V gives CDR1 LGHNA, CDR2 YSLEER. The CDR3 loop spans 15 amino acids. The ends were cut back, 0 bases at V and 2 bases at J, with 10 bases in the middle. CDR3 amino acids: CASSQDAGANTEAFF. The CDR3 DNA reads TGCGCCAGCAGCCAAGATGCAGGGGCTAACACTGAAGCTTTCTTT.

The rearrangement links TRBV27 to TRBJ1-5, with D unresolved. Trimming stripped 3 bases from V and 4 bases from J, with 4 bases between. The CDR3 spans 12 residues. Germline loops: CDR1 MNHEY, CDR2 SMNVEV (reference sequence). The CDR3 reads CASSFNNQPQHF. In nucleotides, the CDR3 is TGTGCCAGCAGTTTCAATAATCAGCCCCAGCATTTT.

This clone was picked up a small number of times. This chain links TRBV6-1 with TRBJ1-2; unclear D gene. Germline-derived CDR1 and CDR2 are MNHNS and SASEGT. V lost 6 bases, J lost 7 bases, and 12 bases lay in between. The CDR3 runs 12 residues. This chain's CDR3 is CASSTPLGGYTF. CDR3 DNA sequence: TGTGCCAGCAGCACCCCGTTAGGTGGCTACACCTTC.

V and J are TRBV5-5 and TRBJ2-7, with D possibly TRBD1 on 5 matching bases. V was clipped by 4 bases and J by 2 bases, with 13 bases between them. CDR3 length: 14 residues. CDR1 is SGHKS, CDR2 YYEKEE, per germline (reference sequence). CDR3 DNA: TGTGCCAGCAGCCAGACCGTGGGGCCCTACGAGCAGTACTTC. Encoded protein: CASSQTVGPYEQYF.

The table lists this clone with a few counts. The rearrangement links TRBV27 to TRBJ2-2, with no clear D. There are 12 residues in the CDR3. Trimming shortened V by 0 bases and J by 8 bases, and 4 bases separated the two germline ends. Germline CDR1 is MNHEY and CDR2 is SMNVEV (reference sequence). The CDR3 sequence: CASSLSRGELFF. The CDR3 DNA reads TGTGCCAGCAGTTTATCGAGGGGGGAGCTGTTTTTT.

CDR3 sequence (DNA): TGTGCCAGCAGTTATAGGACGGGGATCGTGAACACTGAAGCTTTCTTT. Protein sequence: CASSYRTGIVNTEAFF. The chain has TRBV6-5 and TRBJ1-1; no firm D call. Germline CDR1 reads MNHEY; CDR2 reads SVGAGI. V lost 3 bases and J 0 bases, leaving 14 bases between the germline ends. The CDR3 totals 16 residues.

The chain uses TRBV9 and TRBJ2-3; D perhaps matches TRBD1 (7 bases). CDR3 length: 15 amino acids. The V gene lost 4 bases and the J gene lost 3 bases, with 15 bases spanning the gap. CDR1 and CDR2 from the germline V gene are SGDLS and YYNGEE. The CDR3 DNA follows: TGTGCCAGCAGCTTCAGGGGGGCGGGGACAGATACGCAGTATTTT. This translates into CASSFRGAGTDTQYF.

V usage is TRBV28 and J usage is TRBJ2-3; possibly TRBD1 for D (6 bases). Trimming pared 3 bases from V and 0 bases from J, leaving 13 bases between. Germline values: CDR1 MDHEN, CDR2 SYDVKM. The CDR3 has 16 amino acids. CDR3 coding DNA: TGTGCCAGCAGTTTTCTTAGGACAGCTAGCACAGATACGCAGTATTTT. Its protein product is CASSFLRTASTDTQYF.